Listed below are T cell receptor beta chains from one sample, sequenced in a study of T cell responses to AZD1222 COVID-19 vaccine. TCRdb keeps only in-frame clones here, not all; method: immunoSEQ multiplex PCR. The sample records 50,000 to 85,000 clones, around 79% being singletons. The material sequenced was peripheral blood, taken on day 0 of MenACWY control vaccination. The origin of the receptors is an adult in good health. Each CDR3 is given with its conserved first and last residue. D genes are given only for firm matches. Part of the rows lack a size; the others show once, few, many or a class for expanded clones.

TRBV28	TRBD1	-	TRBJ1-5	CASRRQGGSNQPQHF	TGTGCCAGCAGAAGACAGGGAGGTAGCAATCAGCCCCAGCATTTT
TRBV2	TRBD1	-	TRBJ2-2	CASSPPRDRAQLFF	TGTGCCAGCAGTCCACCCCGGGACAGGGCGCAGCTGTTTTTT
TRBV21-1	-	-	TRBJ1-5	CASSKDRGLDTNQPQHF	TGTGCCAGCAGCAAAGACAGGGGTCTGGACACTAATCAGCCCCAGCATTTT
TRBV7-2	TRBD2	-	TRBJ2-3	CASSLAPGTGGTQYF	TGTGCCAGCAGCTTAGCGCCCGGGACGGGAGGGACGCAGTATTTT
TRBV7-8	-	-	TRBJ1-1	CASSLGRYTEAFF	TGTGCCAGCAGCTTAGGAAGATACACTGAAGCTTTCTTT
TRBV2	TRBD1	-	TRBJ1-2	CASSSQGSNYGYTF	TGTGCCAGCAGCTCACAGGGGTCGAACTATGGCTACACCTTC
TRBV12-3/TRBV12-4	-	-	TRBJ1-1	CASSRDMNTEAFF	TGTGCCAGCAGTAGGGACATGAACACTGAAGCTTTCTTT
TRBV20-1	-	-	TRBJ1-2	CSARTGVRYTF	TGCAGTGCTAGAACGGGGGTCCGCTACACCTTC
TRBV7-2	-	-	TRBJ2-2	CASSLDQVPTGELFF	TGTGCCAGCAGCTTAGACCAGGTGCCCACCGGGGAGCTGTTTTTT
TRBV5-1	-	-	TRBJ1-1	CASSLGRETEAFF	TGCGCCAGCAGCTTGGGAAGGGAGACTGAAGCTTTCTTT
TRBV7-9	-	-	TRBJ2-1	CASSLGRSHNEQFF	TGTGCCAGCAGCTTAGGGAGAAGTCACAATGAGCAGTTCTTC
TRBV19	TRBD1	-	TRBJ1-1	CASEGQVAEAFF	TGTGCCAGTGAGGGACAGGTCGCTGAAGCTTTCTTT
TRBV28	-	-	TRBJ1-2	CASLPHLRGNGYTF	TGTGCCAGCCTACCTCACCTCCGGGGGAATGGCTACACCTTC
TRBV7-2	-	-	TRBJ1-6	CASSSAGGAGSPLHF	TGTGCCAGCAGCTCCGCGGGGGGGGCAGGGTCACCCCTCCACTTT
TRBV30	-	-	TRBJ1-1	CAWSVYGGAEAFF	TGTGCCTGGAGTGTTTACGGAGGTGCTGAAGCTTTCTTT
TRBV29-1	-	-	TRBJ1-1	CSVQDVKTEAFF	TGCAGCGTTCAAGATGTGAAGACTGAAGCTTTCTTT
TRBV5-1	-	-	TRBJ2-3	CASSRTNAQYF	TGCGCCAGCAGCCGCACCAATGCGCAGTATTTT
TRBV27	-	few	TRBJ2-4	CASSSHQNIQYF	TGTGCCAGCAGTTCTCACCAAAACATTCAGTACTTC
TRBV28	TRBD1	-	TRBJ1-6	CASSPDREDSPLHF	TGTGCCAGCAGCCCGGACAGGGAAGATTCACCCCTCCACTTT
TRBV9	TRBD1	-	TRBJ2-1	CASSVSGQGNNEQFF	TGTGCCAGCAGCGTCTCGGGACAGGGAAACAATGAGCAGTTCTTC
TRBV18	TRBD1	few	TRBJ1-6	CASSPGQANSPLHF	TGTGCCAGCTCCCCGGGACAGGCGAATTCACCCCTCCACTTT
TRBV15	-	many	TRBJ1-2	CATSRDSRYGYTF	TGTGCCACCAGCAGAGATTCCCGGTATGGCTACACCTTC
TRBV5-1	TRBD1	-	TRBJ1-6	CASGEGTANSPLHF	TGCGCCAGCGGAGAAGGGACAGCCAATTCACCCCTCCACTTT
TRBV5-8	TRBD2	-	TRBJ2-7	CASSPSGRTYEQYF	TGTGCCAGCAGCCCTAGCGGGAGGACCTACGAGCAGTACTTC
TRBV15	TRBD1	-	TRBJ2-1	CATSRDRGRNNEQFF	TGTGCCACCAGCAGGGACAGGGGACGAAACAATGAGCAGTTCTTC
TRBV20-1	-	-	TRBJ2-5	CSASESVRETQYF	TGCAGTGCTAGTGAGTCCGTACGGGAGACCCAGTACTTC
TRBV3-1/TRBV3-2	-	once	TRBJ2-7	CASSRFSYEQYF	TGTGCCAGCAGTCGATTTTCCTACGAGCAGTACTTC
TRBV27	-	-	TRBJ2-5	CASSLLGQQETQYF	TGTGCCAGCAGCCTCTTAGGACAGCAAGAGACCCAGTACTTC
TRBV5-1	-	-	TRBJ2-1	CASSLNSVGNEQFF	TGCGCCAGCAGCTTGAATAGTGTAGGCAATGAGCAGTTCTTC
TRBV28	TRBD1	once	TRBJ1-5	CASTKTGTNQPQHF	TGTGCCAGCACCAAGACAGGGACCAATCAGCCCCAGCATTTT
TRBV7-3	-	-	TRBJ2-2	CASSSTGRRGLTGELFF	TGTGCCAGCAGCTCCACCGGAAGGAGGGGGCTCACCGGGGAGCTGTTTTTT
TRBV27	-	-	TRBJ2-3	CASSLQDPSTDTQYF	TGTGCCAGCAGTCTCCAAGACCCTAGCACAGATACGCAGTATTTT
TRBV11-2	-	-	TRBJ2-5	CASSLAGVSETQYF	TGTGCCAGCAGCTTAGCCGGGGTTTCAGAGACCCAGTACTTC
TRBV10-3	-	-	TRBJ2-1	CAISEIGGNEQFF	TGTGCCATCAGTGAGATTGGGGGCAATGAGCAGTTCTTC
TRBV20-1	-	-	TRBJ2-3	CSARRPDTQYF	TGCAGTGCTAGAAGACCAGATACGCAGTATTTT
TRBV19	-	-	TRBJ1-1	CASSIGPSSTEAFF	TGTGCCAGTAGTATAGGTCCATCTAGCACTGAAGCTTTCTTT
TRBV5-8	TRBD2	-	TRBJ2-7	CASSLAGGVYF	TGTGCCAGCAGCTTGGCCGGGGGGGTCTACTTC
TRBV6-6	TRBD2	few	TRBJ2-1	CASSQGLVEQFF	TGTGCCAGCAGTCAGGGACTAGTTGAGCAGTTCTTC
TRBV7-9	-	-	TRBJ2-1	CASSPSSVGNEQFF	TGTGCCAGCAGCCCTAGTAGTGTGGGCAATGAGCAGTTCTTC
TRBV11-2	-	-	TRBJ2-2	CASSLIANTGELFF	TGTGCCAGCAGCTTAATCGCGAACACCGGGGAGCTGTTTTTT
TRBV5-6	TRBD1	many	TRBJ1-2	CASSYGQGVGLSGYTF	TGTGCCAGCAGCTATGGACAGGGGGTGGGTCTGAGTGGCTACACCTTC
TRBV28	-	-	TRBJ1-4	CASSWEGKADGNEKLFF	TGTGCCAGCAGTTGGGAGGGGAAGGCCGACGGTAATGAAAAACTGTTTTTT
TRBV5-8	-	-	TRBJ2-5	CASSLQGGAQETQYF	TGTGCCAGCAGCTTACAGGGTGGGGCTCAAGAGACCCAGTACTTC
TRBV7-2	-	-	TRBJ2-5	CASSLGGQQETQYF	TGTGCCAGCAGCTTAGGGGGCCAGCAAGAGACCCAGTACTTC
TRBV5-1	-	-	TRBJ2-5	CASSLGGTVEGQYF	TGCGCCAGCAGCTTGGGTGGGACCGTTGAGGGCCAGTACTTC
TRBV5-6	TRBD1	-	TRBJ1-6	CASSFRDRLASPLHF	TGTGCCAGCAGCTTCAGGGACAGGTTGGCATCACCCCTCCACTTT
TRBV4-3	-	-	TRBJ1-2	CASSQVPGAAGYGYTF	TGCGCCAGCAGCCAAGTGCCGGGGGCTGCTGGGTATGGCTACACCTTC
TRBV2	-	-	TRBJ1-2	CASKGGRPADYGYTF	TGTGCCAGCAAGGGGGGGCGCCCCGCGGACTATGGCTACACCTTC
TRBV7-2	-	-	TRBJ1-6	CASSFQGSSNSPLHF	TGTGCCAGCAGCTTTCAGGGCTCTAGTAATTCACCCCTCCACTTT
TRBV4-3	-	-	TRBJ2-3	CASSQTHQSDTQYF	TGCGCCAGCAGCCAGACCCATCAGTCTGATACGCAGTATTTT
TRBV19	-	-	TRBJ1-5	CASSIDRVSSGHRGNQPQHF	TGTGCCAGTAGTATAGATCGAGTTTCGTCGGGGCACAGGGGCAATCAGCCCCAGCATTTT
TRBV5-6	TRBD1	-	TRBJ1-1	CASSKTGWNTEAFF	TGTGCCAGCAGCAAGACAGGGTGGAACACTGAAGCTTTCTTT
TRBV5-1	-	-	TRBJ2-2	CASSLGSIGTGELFF	TGCGCCAGCAGCTTGGGTTCAATAGGCACCGGGGAGCTGTTTTTT